This entry concerns a single TCR beta chain. Antigen unknown. Every sampled donor was Caucasian and healthy. The sample belongs to a study of identical twins. Study-wide points: There were fewer insertions in abundant cord blood beta clonotypes, but memory repertoires showed no such pattern.

MiXCR, run by TCRdb on the 5' RACE reads, gives a single entry per CDR3 protein. The sample carries approximately 700,000 distinct CDR3 sequences, 18% recorded once. V lost 2 bases and J lost 0; bases outside the gene matches: 2. CDR1 is KGHSH, CDR2 LQKENI, per germline. This CDR3 region has 16 residues. The same data also contributed to another study, on T cells expressing NK-cell markers. That report notes: HCMV specificity was not established for the expanded NKG2C+ T cell clones.

This clonotype was obtained from a young woman in good health. The specimen was PBMCs. This chain links TRBV18 with TRBJ2-4, with 9 bases aligning to TRBD1. The CDR3 sequence: CASSPGQGLAKNIQYF. The CDR3 nucleotides read TGTGCCAGCTCACCAGGACAGGGGCTAGCCAAAAACATTCAGTACTTC.